This T cell receptor beta chain was recovered during a study of CD8 T cells in Susac syndrome. Study-wide findings and caveats: The study recognized that the number of individuals in its TCR sequencing and HLA analysis was relatively small.

Sequencing of TCR beta drew on CD8+ and CD4+ T cells from blood. Reverse transcription of 0.5 to 1 ug RNA was carried out with random hexamers. TCR beta CDR3 was amplified by immunoSEQ multiplex PCR. This amplification extended across 54 Vbeta and 13 Jbeta segments. Using its own MiXCR run on the immunoSEQ multiplex PCR reads, TCRdb lists one record per CDR3 protein. Altogether roughly 150,000 distinct CDR3 sequences are present, 85% to 95% being singletons, with the ten largest covering about 0.17%. In the case of this clonotype: Its antigen is unknown.

Source material: CD4+ T cells from PBMCs. This receptor was identified in a human donor with Susac syndrome.

The CDR3 DNA follows: TGTGCCAGCAGCTCCACCGAAATAGAAGAGACCCAGTACTTC. It translates to CASSSTEIEETQYF. The genes are TRBV7-8 and TRBJ2-5, with D unclear. This CDR3 is 14 amino acids long. CDR1 and CDR2 (germline): SGHVS, FQNEAQ. Trimming took 4 bases from V and 3 from J, leaving 12 bases between them.